This T cell receptor beta chain was observed in a study of T cells in localized non-small cell lung cancer. The V gene's germline CDR1 is SGHRS and CDR2 YFSETQ. The CDR3 runs 15 residues. V lost 4 bases and J lost 0, with 11 bases in between. Profiling relied on immunoSEQ multiplex PCR, and the TCRdb table lists in-frame clones only, not all of them. The sample includes fewer than 100,000 clones, around 90% of them seen just once. The receptor was derived from a man between 40 and 70 years old with stage I squamous cell lung carcinoma. The rearrangement uses TRBV5-1 and TRBJ1-3; no firm D call. The sample consisted of peripheral blood, taken before any cancer treatment. The CDR3 DNA reads TGCGCCAGCAGCGCGAACGGAAACTCTGGAAACACCATATATTTT. Translation gives CASSANGNSGNTIYF.